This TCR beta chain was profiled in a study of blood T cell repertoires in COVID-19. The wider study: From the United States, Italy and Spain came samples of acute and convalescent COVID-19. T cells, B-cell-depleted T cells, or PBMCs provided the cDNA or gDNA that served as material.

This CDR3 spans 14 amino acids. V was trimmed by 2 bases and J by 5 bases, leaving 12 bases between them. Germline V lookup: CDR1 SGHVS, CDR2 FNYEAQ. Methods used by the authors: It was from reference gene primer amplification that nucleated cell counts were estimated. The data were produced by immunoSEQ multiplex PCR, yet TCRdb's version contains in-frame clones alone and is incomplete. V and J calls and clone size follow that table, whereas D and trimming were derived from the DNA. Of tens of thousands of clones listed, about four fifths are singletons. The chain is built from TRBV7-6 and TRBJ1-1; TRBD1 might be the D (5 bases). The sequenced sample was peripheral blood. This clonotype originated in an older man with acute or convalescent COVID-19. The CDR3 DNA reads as TGTGCCAGCAGCTTATTAGGGGATGGGACTGAAGCTTTCTTT. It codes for CASSLLGDGTEAFF.